These T cell receptor beta chains were read from a single sample in a study of blood T cell repertoires in COVID-19. TCRdb keeps only in-frame clones here, not all; method: immunoSEQ multiplex PCR. This table holds over 200,000 clones, about 85% found once. The sample taken for sequencing was PBMCs or T cells enriched from blood (not recorded which). The receptors were gathered from a man aged 25-45 years who had recovered from COVID-19. CDR3s include the opening cysteine and the closing phenylalanine or tryptophan. D genes are given only for firm matches. Not all rows give a size; the values are once, few, many and, for expanded clones, a class.

TRBV7-2	TRBJ2-1	NA	18	TRBD1	TGTGCCAGCAGCGATCTCATCCTACCTTCAGGGGGCCGGAATGAGCAGTTCTTC	CASSDLILPSGGRNEQFF
TRBV7-9	TRBJ1-1	NA	16	NA	TGTGCCAGCAGCCCAACGTCCCGGACACTTAACACTGAAGCTTTCTTT	CASSPTSRTLNTEAFF
TRBV29-1	TRBJ1-5	NA	13	TRBD1	TGCAGCGTTGGACAGGGCTCCGGTCAGCCCCAGCATTTT	CSVGQGSGQPQHF
TRBV7-2	TRBJ1-2	NA	14	NA	TGTGCCAGCAGCTCTCCCCCCCCTTTCTATGGCTACACCTTC	CASSSPPPFYGYTF
TRBV10-2	TRBJ1-3	NA	14	TRBD1	TGCGCCACCAAAGCCGGGACAGGGGGAAACACCATATATTTT	CATKAGTGGNTIYF
TRBV11-2	TRBJ2-2	NA	13	NA	TGTGCCAGCAGTTTCAGCAGGACCGGGGAGCTGTTTTTT	CASSFSRTGELFF
TRBV27	TRBJ2-7	NA	18	NA	TGTGCCAGCAGTTTGAAACCGCCCGACAGACCCTCTTCCTACGAGCAGTACTTC	CASSLKPPDRPSSYEQYF
TRBV5-1	TRBJ2-3	NA	16	TRBD2	TGCGCCAGCAGCTCTCTAGCGGGAAGCGATCCAGATACGCAGTATTTT	CASSSLAGSDPDTQYF
TRBV7-9	TRBJ2-3	NA	16	TRBD1	TGTGCCAGCAGCTTACCACGGGACAGAATAACAGATACGCAGTATTTT	CASSLPRDRITDTQYF
TRBV7-9	TRBJ1-1	NA	16	TRBD1	TGTGCCAGCAGCGCCGGGACAGGGCGGAAGGGCACTGAAGCTTTCTTT	CASSAGTGRKGTEAFF
TRBV3-1/TRBV3-2	TRBJ2-7	few	14	TRBD1	TGTGCCAGCAGCCGGGACAGGATCTCCTACGAGCAGTACTTC	CASSRDRISYEQYF
TRBV5-1	TRBJ2-7	NA	13	NA	TGCGCCAGCAGCTGGACAGCGGACTACGAGCAGTACTTC	CASSWTADYEQYF
TRBV18	TRBJ1-1	NA	14	NA	TGTGCCAGCTCATCGAGGGTGGCGGACACTGAAGCTTTCTTT	CASSSRVADTEAFF
TRBV19	TRBJ2-1	NA	14	NA	TGTGCCAGTAGTATAGTAGCTGGATACAATGAGCAGTTCTTC	CASSIVAGYNEQFF
TRBV7-2	TRBJ2-7	NA	15	NA	TGTGCCAGCAGCTCCGAGTCGGGACTCCCTCACGAGCAGTACTTC	CASSSESGLPHEQYF
TRBV19	TRBJ1-3	NA	16	NA	TGTGCCAGTAGTATCAGGGGCAGACGCTCTGGAAACACCATATATTTT	CASSIRGRRSGNTIYF
TRBV2	TRBJ1-2	NA	13	NA	TGTGCCAGCAGTGAATCCGGGTTAAATGGCTACACCTTC	CASSESGLNGYTF
TRBV5-1	TRBJ2-2	NA	15	TRBD1	TGCGCCAGCAGCCAGAGGGGACAGGAGGCCGGGGAGCTGTTTTTT	CASSQRGQEAGELFF
TRBV5-6	TRBJ2-5	NA	11	NA	TGTGCCAGCAGTCTGCGGGAGACCCAGTACTTC	CASSLRETQYF
TRBV5-1	TRBJ2-2	NA	16	NA	TGCGCCAGCAGCTTGGCCCATGGGGGGACCACCGGGGAGCTGTTTTTT	CASSLAHGGTTGELFF
TRBV28	TRBJ2-2	NA	14	TRBD1	TGTGCCAGCGGTCAAATACAGGGGCACGGGGAGCTGTTTTTT	CASGQIQGHGELFF
TRBV19	TRBJ2-1	NA	15	TRBD2	TGTGCCAGTAAGTCGACTAGCTCCCCCTACAATGAGCAGTTCTTC	CASKSTSSPYNEQFF
TRBV21-1	TRBJ1-2	NA	11	NA	TGTGCCAGCGTTTTTTTGACAGGGACGACCTTC	CASVFLTGTTF
TRBV14	TRBJ1-2	once	14	NA	TGTGCCAGCAGCCAACTTCCGGGACTTTGGGGCTACACCTTC	CASSQLPGLWGYTF
TRBV6-5	TRBJ2-7	NA	14	TRBD1	TGTGCCAGTAGCACAGGGGGCAATTACTACGAGCAGTACTTC	CASSTGGNYYEQYF